The clone carrying this TCR beta chain showed up just once. The antigen remains unidentified. The record originates from a study of siplizumab effects on memory and regulatory T cells. Findings and caveats of the study: Mappable alloreactive CD4+ clones averaged approximately 62% Treg-derived with siplizumab versus 26.9% in controls. Memory cells that were CD4+ and unstimulated gave rise to alloreactive sequences, which siplizumab significantly reduced. A small minority of alloreactive clones were mapped to unstimulated subsets. Tregs proliferating in siplizumab cultures lacked confirmation of their suppressive function.

TCRdb keeps only in-frame clones here, not all; method: immunoSEQ multiplex PCR. This table has about 82,000 clones, roughly 87% appearing once. V trimming: 5 bases; J trimming: 1 base; junction bases outside the gene matches: 7. Per germline, CDR1 SQVTM and CDR2 ANQGSEA. The CDR3 is 16 residues long. The source of this sequence is a human donor in good health. Source material: Tregs sorted from blood. The rearrangement joins TRBV29-1 to TRBJ2-5, with TRBD2 matching 13 bases. The CDR3: CSVFRGLAGPQETQYF. CDR3 coding DNA: TGCAGCGTTTTTCGGGGACTAGCGGGGCCCCAAGAGACCCAGTACTTC.